This T cell receptor (beta chain) came from a study of T-cell reconstitution after alpha-beta-depleted transplantation in children (TCRdb year 2016). The study in broad terms: The study quantitatively tracked T-cell immune reconstitution after TCRalphabeta/CD19-depleted allogeneic hematopoietic cell transplantation in children using TCR repertoire profiling.

This clonotype was counted ten times or more. Its antigen has not been determined. Base qualities are not provided; no much larger clone lies one nucleotide away. The germline V and J ends show losses of 8 bases and 16 bases respectively, and no gene match explains 17 bases of the junction. Sequences SQVTM (CDR1) and ANQGSEA (CDR2) are obtained from the germline V gene. The CDR3 holds 13 amino acids from the cysteine to the phenylalanine. The kept DNA is CDR3 alone, 39 bases in frame from the first base. Libraries were constructed by PCR. TCRdb records Illumina HiSeq 2500 as the sequencer. To normalize quantification of the TCRbeta repertoire, the TCR libraries were built with molecular barcoding that relied on unique molecular identifiers. TCRdb cleaned the public reads at Q25 with fastp, built clones with MiXCR and kept in-frame beta chains. Each record represents a unique CDR3 protein, reported with the most common genes and DNA among its rows. The sample profile shows hundreds of thousands of distinct CDR3 sequences; roughly 10% of them were found once. Around 4% of the sample is in the top ten clones.

The V gene is TRBV29-1 and the J gene is TRBJ2-1, with 10 central nucleotides matching TRBD2. The sample in question was PBMCs from the stem cell graft donor, obtained from the stem cell graft. The sequence came from a human donor who donated a stem cell graft to a child with acute myeloid leukemia. The DNA sequence is as follows: TGCAGCTTTCTCCCACTAGCGGGAAAAGGTGGATTCTTC. Its amino acids are CSFLPLAGKGGFF.